The T cell receptor beta chain described here comes from a study of T cells after yellow fever vaccination. TCRdb re-called the 5' RACE reads through MiXCR, storing one row per CDR3 protein. The data hold 550,000 or so distinct CDR3 sequences, with about 19% observed a single time. Germline V gene data show CDR1 as SGHVS and CDR2 as FNYEAQ. Trimming removed 6 bases from V and 7 bases from J; junction bases left unmatched: 6. The CDR3 spans 14 residues. Whole-study findings and limits: The study noted that FACS-sorted repertoires could contain abundant clonotypes contaminating from the bulk population. Although the secondary response was weaker, it peaked faster, at day 5 versus 15.

This clonotype was seen ten or more times. The antigen is not known. The source material was PBMCs, sampled 15 days after the yellow fever booster vaccination. The TCR comes from a man aged 25 to 40 who received the YFV17D yellow fever vaccine. The chain recombines TRBV7-6 with TRBJ2-1, with 10 nucleotides matching TRBD2. CDR3 nucleotide sequence: TGTGCCAGCAGTCTCAGCGGGAGGGGGAATGAGCAGTTCTTC. It is translated as CASSLSGRGNEQFF.